This T cell receptor (beta chain) was sequenced for a study of CD8+CD57+ T cells in acquired aplastic anemia. Study as a whole: Isolated CD4+ and CD8+ cells, once sorted, yielded DNA averaging around 3.3 ug. Broader study findings: It was found that roughly 31 CD8+ CDR3 sequences were shared between patients and controls.

Germline CDR1 reads DFQATT; CDR2 reads SNEGSKA (reference sequence). The trim removed 6 bases at V and 7 bases at J, leaving 14 bases unmatched. The CDR3 loop spans 14 amino acids. In regard to this clonotype: Its antigen is as yet unknown.

It was patients with CD8+CD57+ cell expansion by flow cytometry who were chosen for sequencing. Genomic DNA provided the template from which TCR beta VDJ and CDR3 profiles were obtained. In TCRdb, the reads were re-called with MiXCR into one record per CDR3 protein. The table includes 150,000 to 200,000 distinct CDR3 sequences, 45% to 55% detected once. The material sequenced was sorted CD4+, CD8+, or CD8+CD57+ T cells (not recorded which) from PBMCs. The clonotype comes from a human donor with aplastic anemia. This chain connects TRBV20-1 to TRBJ2-7; 8 nucleotides line up with TRBD2. The CDR3 nucleotides read TGCAGTGCCACTCGTACCGGGAGGGCCGGTGAGCAGTACTTC. Protein sequence: CSATRTGRAGEQYF.